Sequencing of this T cell receptor beta chain was carried out in a study of T-cell memory formation after mild COVID-19. TCRdb recomputed calls from the 5' RACE reads with MiXCR, one row per CDR3 protein. The sample carries about 100,000 distinct CDR3 sequences, approximately 12% recorded once. The V segment lost 0 bases and the J segment 5 bases; nucleotides outside the gene matches: 10. The CDR3 sequence is 19 residues long. Looked up from germline, CDR1 is MDHEN and CDR2 is SYDVKM. Source material: PBMCs or a T cell subset sorted from them (not recorded which). The chain has TRBV28 and TRBJ2-5; 15 bases match TRBD2. This TCR was recovered from a man between 18 and 35 years old who had mild COVID-19 (a few samples of this study predate the infection). Cell type and time point are not known. The CDR3 nucleotides read TGTGCCAGCAGTTTATGGGACAGGGGGACTAGCGGGGGGATTGAGACCCAGTACTTC. Amino acids: CASSLWDRGTSGGIETQYF.